A single sample gave rise to the 4 T cell receptor beta chains below, sequenced in a study of blood T cells in healthy people across ages. Primed by a sample-barcoded 5' primer and a J-beta primer mix, a second PCR proceeded for roughly 7 to 11 cycles. TCRdb passed the 5' RACE reads through MiXCR, listing each CDR3 protein once. This table has roughly 800,000 distinct CDR3 sequences, around 36% appearing once. Material for sequencing was blood. The origin of the receptors is a man between 18 and 29 years old in good health.

This clonotype was observed a few times. V gene TRBV19 combines with J gene TRBJ1-2; D unresolved. Germline V CDR1 and CDR2: LNHDA, SQIVND (reference sequence). V was trimmed by 6 bases and J by 6 bases, leaving 11 bases between them. The CDR3 contains 12 residues. CDR3 coding DNA: TGTGCCAGTAGCGGCCTCAGCCATGGCTACACCTTC. Residues: CASSGLSHGYTF.

On this clonotype: A much larger clone sits a single nucleotide away, making a read error possible. The rearrangement joins TRBV4-2 to TRBJ2-5, with TRBD1 identical over 7 bases. Germline CDR1 and CDR2: LGHNA and YNFKEQ. There are 16 residues in the CDR3. Trimming at V came to 2 bases and at J to 11 bases, leaving 17 bases not matched to a gene. As DNA, the CDR3 is TGTGCCAGCAGCCAAACGGGGCAAACAGGGGCCTACGGGCAGTACTTC. Its protein product is CASSQTGQTGAYGQYF.

This clonotype was seen a handful of times. The chain recombines TRBV7-2 with TRBJ2-2; no clear D gene. V dropped 1 base and J dropped 1 base, with 4 bases sitting between them. Germline V lookup: CDR1 SGHTA, CDR2 FQGNSA. CDR3 length equals 14 residues. DNA of the CDR3: TGTGCCAGCAGCTTAGACTGGAACACCGGGGAGCTGTTTTTT. Translated, it gives CASSLDWNTGELFF. Filled out from reference TRBV7-2 and TRBJ2-2, the complete variable domain reads GAGVSQSPSNKVTEKGKDVELRCDPISGHTALYWYRQSLGQGLEFLIYFQGNSAPDKSGLPSDRFSAERTGGSVSTLTIQRTQQEDSAVYLCASSLDWNTGELFFGEGSRLTVL.

This clonotype was observed a single time. The rearrangement joins TRBV28 to TRBJ1-6, with 8 bases fitting TRBD1. The CDR3 is made up of 14 amino acids. V shed 5 bases, J shed 7 bases, and the junction held 4 bases outside the gene matches. Germline values: CDR1 MDHEN, CDR2 SYDVKM. CDR3 sequence reads: CASSKRTGNSPLHF. CDR3 DNA: TGTGCCAGCAGTAAACGGACAGGGAATTCACCCCTCCACTTT.